The entry that follows covers one T cell receptor beta chain sequence. The antigen remains unidentified. These data originate in a study of T cell responses to AZD1222 COVID-19 vaccine. The study, taken as a whole, reports: Clonal diversity was possibly underestimated; the donors were predominantly white British and more often female. In all cases, repertoires were sampled only after the peak T cell response. Spike regions recognized by vaccine-associated CD4 TCRs spanned the protein, led by 160-218 and 743-854.

This CDR3 has 13 residues. With V trimmed by 7 bases and J by 6 bases, 3 bases remained unmatched. From germline, CDR1 is SGHDN and CDR2 FVKESK. Assay used: immunoSEQ multiplex PCR; TCRdb lists only in-frame clones, some missing. The sample contains about 160,000 clones, approximately 90% of which appear only once. Sequencing was performed on peripheral blood, taken on day 0 of AZD1222 vaccination. The origin of this receptor is an adult in good health. The chain links TRBV14 to TRBJ2-1; 10 nucleotides agree with TRBD2. CDR3 sequence: CASTLAGGNEQFF. For the CDR3, the DNA is TGTGCCAGCACTTTAGCGGGAGGCAATGAGCAGTTCTTC. Looking up the rest from reference TRBV14 and TRBJ2-1 gives the full variable domain: EAGVTQFPSHSVIEKGQTVTLRCDPISGHDNLYWYRRVMGKEIKFLLHFVKESKQDESGMPNNRFLAERTGGTYSTLKVQPAELEDSGVYFCASTLAGGNEQFFGPGTRLTVL.